The TCR beta chain described here comes from a study of blood T cells in healthy people across ages. A few counts support this clonotype. The antigen is not known. Trimming took 4 bases from V and 0 from J, leaving 13 bases between them. Germline CDR1 MGHDK, CDR2 SYGVNS. The CDR3 loop spans 17 amino acids. The study, taken as a whole, reports: Underestimates were what the diversity estimates from one million T cells were considered to be.

Then a second PCR, running roughly 7 to 11 cycles, was carried out with a sample-barcoded 5' primer and a J-beta primer mix. TCRdb recomputed calls from the 5' RACE reads with MiXCR, one row per CDR3 protein. In the table there are over 700,000 distinct CDR3 sequences, around 25% of which are singletons. These data are also associated with another study on T cells of mothers and their children.

V is TRBV25-1 and J is TRBJ2-6, with D perhaps TRBD1 or TRBD2 (6 bases each). The sample comprised blood. This TCR came from a boy aged 5 to 17 in good health. The CDR3 nucleotides are TGTGCCAGCAGTGGGTTCGGGGGCGCCTCTGGGGCCAACGTCCTGACTTTC. It is translated as CASSGFGGASGANVLTF.